The 14 T cell receptor beta chains below were found in one sample sequenced in a study of T cells in Graves' hyperthyroidism and ophthalmopathy. There were TCR beta CDR3 regions amplified from RNA transcripts. A first-round RT-PCR of the TCR CDR3 used the HTBI primer set. Using its own MiXCR run on the multiplex PCR reads, TCRdb lists one record per CDR3 protein. The data contain hundreds of thousands of distinct CDR3 sequences, over 35% of them singletons. Sequences were obtained from blood. These receptors were obtained from a man in his late teens or twenties with Graves' hyperthyroidism.

CDR3 protein: CASSQDDAFGYTF. The CDR3 bases are TGCGCCAGCAGCCAAGATGACGCCTTCGGCTACACCTTC. V gene TRBV4-3 combines with J gene TRBJ1-2; D is uncertain. Germline values: CDR1 LGHNA, CDR2 YSLEER. The V end was cut by 0 bases, the J end by 8 bases, with 10 bases between. This CDR3 is built from 13 residues.

The V and J genes are TRBV29-1 and TRBJ1-1; the match to TRBD1 covers 10 bases. Germline V CDR1 and CDR2: SQVTM, ANQGSEA. The CDR3 totals 11 residues. Trimming took 7 bases from V and 8 from J; bases not matched to a gene: 4. The CDR3 here is CSGGQGTEAFF. The DNA for the CDR3 is TGCAGCGGGGGACAGGGGACAGAAGCTTTCTTT.

This clonotype was seen a few times. The V and J genes are TRBV12-3 or TRBV12-4 and TRBJ1-2; D is uncertain. Trimming shortened V by 6 bases and J by 0 bases, and 8 bases separated the two germline ends. CDR3 size: 13 residues. The DNA of the CDR3 is TGTGCCAGCAGGGGTACATCTAACTATGGCTACACCTTC. Translating it yields CASRGTSNYGYTF.

This clonotype was observed a single time. Because the CDR3 is missing its conserved closing phenylalanine or tryptophan, this is likely a read error. The DNA is left out, because the CDR3 cannot be placed on it with certainty; the CDR3 is given as TCRdb lists it. This chain's CDR3 is CASSLTGGEDFS. This chain joins TRBV7-2 and TRBJ1-1; no check of the table's D call, TRBD1, against the DNA was made. Germline lookup yields CDR1 SGHTA and CDR2 FQGNSA. The CDR3 region is 12 residues in length, termini included.

There are a few counts of this clonotype. The chain recombines TRBV7-2 with TRBJ2-7, with 7 bases identical to TRBD2. Germline CDR1 reads SGHTA; CDR2 reads FQGNSA. J gave up 5 bases and V 4 bases, and 14 bases lay outside the gene matches. The CDR3 extends over 16 amino acids. DNA of the CDR3: TGTGCCAGCAGCTCAAGTGCCCAAACTAGCGCCCACGAGCAGTACTTC. This gives the protein CASSSSAQTSAHEQYF.

This clonotype has a handful of counts. V usage is TRBV11-1 and J usage is TRBJ1-1; D is unresolved. The CDR3 is 16 residues long. V lost 1 base, J lost 1 base, and 13 bases lay in between. From germline, CDR1 is SGHAT and CDR2 FQDESV (reference sequence). The CDR3 DNA reads TGTGCCAGCAGCTTAGGAAGCGTGAATACGAACACTGAAGCTTTCTTT. It translates to CASSLGSVNTNTEAFF.

This clonotype was counted between two and nine times. This chain uses TRBV7-3 with TRBJ2-7; D call uncertain. The CDR3 consists of 13 residues. Per the germline V gene, CDR1 is SGHTA and CDR2 is FQGTGA. V dropped 7 bases and J dropped 1 base, with 11 bases sitting between them. The CDR3 bases are TGTGCCAGCATGGCTATAAAATCCTACGAGCAGTACTTC. Translating gives CASMAIKSYEQYF.

A remark on this clonotype: One end of the junction does not line up with germline, which may come from a read error. J is TRBJ1-2 and V is TRBV15; the D gene is possibly TRBD1 (6 bases). This CDR3 region has 12 residues. Looked up from germline, CDR1 is LNHNV and CDR2 is YYDKDF (reference sequence). The CDR3 DNA follows: TGTGCCACCAGTACGAGGGAAGGACAGCTGGACTTC. Translated: CATSTREGQLDF.

The rearrangement joins TRBV20-1 to TRBJ2-7, with 7 positions matching TRBD2. The CDR3 totals 13 residues. Germline values: CDR1 DFQATT, CDR2 SNEGSKA (reference sequence). After removal of 6 bases from V and 4 bases from J, the junction contained 9 bases not matched to a gene. Here the CDR3 reads CSAPSGRGYEQYF. The CDR3 coding sequence is TGCAGTGCGCCCTCGGGGCGGGGGTACGAGCAGTACTTC.

This chain uses TRBV14 with TRBJ1-4, with D hard to call. This CDR3 contains 15 residues. Germline assignment: CDR1 SGHDN and CDR2 FVKESK. V shed 3 bases and J shed 7 bases, with 15 bases lying between them. The CDR3 region is CASSQQWSRAEKLFF. CDR3 DNA: TGTGCCAGCAGCCAGCAATGGAGCAGAGCTGAAAAACTGTTTTTT.

The chain uses TRBV6-6 and TRBJ1-5; D uncertain. Germline V gene sequence: CDR1 MNHNY, CDR2 SVGAGI (reference sequence). This CDR3 has 14 amino acids. Trimming pared 4 bases from V and 4 bases from J, leaving 11 bases between. Here the CDR3 DNA reads TGTGCCAGCAGTTTTATGGGCCGGAATCAGCCCCAGCATTTT. Its protein product is CASSFMGRNQPQHF.

The sample holds many counts of this clonotype. The chain has TRBV25-1 and TRBJ2-7; D may match TRBD1 or TRBD2 (7 bases each). The germline V and J ends were trimmed by 4 bases and 3 bases, with 13 bases remaining between them. The CDR3 is 14 amino acids. Germline V CDR1 and CDR2: MGHDK, SYGVNS. The CDR3 sequence is CASSGQGGGYEQYF. CDR3 DNA: TGTGCCAGCAGTGGACAGGGAGGGGGCTACGAGCAGTACTTC.

The gene calls are TRBV6-1 and TRBJ1-2, with 8 bases aligning to TRBD1. V shed 6 bases and J 7 bases; nucleotides not matched to a gene: 13. CDR3 length: 15 amino acids. Germline loops: CDR1 MNHNS, CDR2 SASEGT. For the CDR3, the DNA is TGTGCCAGCAGCCCTCCGGGTCAGGGGGCTCGTGGCTACACCTTC. It is translated as CASSPPGQGARGYTF.

The chain links TRBV29-1 to TRBJ2-5; 7 nucleotides match TRBD2. Germline V gene data show CDR1 as SQVTM and CDR2 as ANQGSEA. V trimming: 8 bases; J trimming: 7 bases; junction bases outside the gene matches: 13. The CDR3 spans 13 residues. This CDR3 reads CSRPSGSVLTQYF. CDR3 DNA: TGCAGCAGGCCTAGCGGTTCCGTCTTGACCCAGTACTTC.